The entry that follows covers one TCR beta chain sequence. This entry belongs to a study of T cell changes during pregnancy in multiple sclerosis. The assay was immunoSEQ multiplex PCR, and TCRdb's table has in-frame clones only and misses some. The sample contains about 59,000 clones, approximately 94% of which appear only once. Germline V gene lookup returns CDR1 SEHNR and CDR2 FQNEAQ (reference sequence). The CDR3 runs 16 residues. After removal of 5 bases from V and 6 bases from J, the junction contained 12 bases not matched to a gene. The material was CD8+ T cells from peripheral blood mononuclear cells, obtained after pregnancy. This receptor was obtained from a female donor with multiple sclerosis, enrolled in a pregnancy study. The rearrangement joins TRBV7-9 to TRBJ2-2; 7 nucleotides match TRBD1. The CDR3 is CASSPGEGTAPGELFF. DNA of the CDR3: TGTGCCAGCAGCCCCGGCGAAGGGACAGCGCCCGGGGAGCTGTTTTTT.